This T cell receptor (beta chain) was profiled in a study of shared clonotypes between healthy human individuals. The CDR3 covers 14 residues. Per germline, CDR1 SGHRS and CDR2 YFSETQ. V gave up 4 bases and J gave up 5 bases, with 15 bases separating them. Genomic DNA (from each subset) was split evenly across several immunoSEQ plates. Method: immunoSEQ multiplex PCR; TCRdb's copy keeps in-frame clones and lacks some. Of some 900,000 clones in the sample, approximately 80% were seen once. This TCR came from a man aged 18 to 35 in good health. The sequencing input was memory CD4+ T cells sorted from blood. Regarding subset: CD45RA-negative fraction. The rearrangement uses TRBV5-1 and TRBJ2-5, with D possibly being TRBD2 (6 bases). This CDR3 reads CASSPDGTRETQYF. The CDR3 DNA follows: TGCGCCAGCAGCCCGGACGGGACTCGGGAGACCCAGTACTTC.